Shown below are 20 T cell receptor beta chains from a single sample sequenced in a study of T cells in Graves' hyperthyroidism and ophthalmopathy. RNA transcripts served as the template for amplifying TCR beta CDR3 regions. TCR CDR3 regions were first amplified by RT-PCR with HTBI primers. TCRdb independently ran MiXCR on the multiplex PCR reads; one entry per CDR3 protein. Of about 270,000 distinct CDR3 sequences in the sample, 20% to 25% were seen once. The material sequenced was blood. These receptors were taken from a man between 25 and 39 years old with Graves' ophthalmopathy.

On this clonotype: Sequence at one end of the junction differs from germline and may be a read error. This chain uses TRBV20-1 with TRBJ2-3; a weak D match, TRBD2 (5 bases). CDR3 length: 14 amino acids. CDR1 DFQATT and CDR2 SNEGSKA come from the germline V gene (reference sequence). The CDR3 spells CSARGRTSTDTQYF. The CDR3 coding sequence is TGCAGTGCCAGAGGAAGGACTAGCACAGATACGCAGTATTTT.

The gene calls are TRBV20-1 and TRBJ2-1; D is undetermined. The V gene's germline CDR1 is DFQATT and CDR2 SNEGSKA (reference sequence). V lost 1 base and J 8 bases, leaving 18 bases between the germline ends. The CDR3 sequence is 15 residues long. CDR3 region: CSARAQLPQPDEQFF. The CDR3 nucleotides read TGCAGTGCTAGAGCTCAACTCCCGCAACCCGATGAGCAGTTCTTC.

The chain combines TRBV24-1 with TRBJ2-6; D unresolved. This CDR3 comprises 14 residues. Germline assignment: CDR1 KGHDR and CDR2 SFDVKD. Trimming stripped 3 bases from V and 0 bases from J, with 2 bases between. This chain's CDR3 is CATSDPSGANVLTF. CDR3 in DNA: TGTGCCACCAGTGATCCCTCTGGGGCCAACGTCCTGACTTTC.

CDR3 loop: CASSPPTVPDTQYF. The CDR3 region has the DNA TGTGCCAGCTCACCACCGACAGTACCAGATACGCAGTATTTT. The chain recombines TRBV18 with TRBJ2-3, with D maybe TRBD1 (5 bases). The CDR3 spans 14 residues. Per germline, CDR1 KGHSH and CDR2 LQKENI. The V and J ends lost 0 bases and 4 bases respectively, with 8 bases between them.

This CDR3 is CASSSDTGVGQPQHF. For the CDR3, the DNA is TGTGCCAGCAGCTCCGATACAGGGGTGGGTCAGCCCCAGCATTTT. This rearrangement joins TRBV7-9 to TRBJ1-5, with TRBD1 matching over 7 bases. Germline V lookup: CDR1 SEHNR, CDR2 FQNEAQ (reference sequence). The CDR3 totals 15 residues. Losses at the gene ends were 4 bases for V and 6 bases for J; bases not matched to a gene: 9.

This clonotype was seen ten or more times. The chain combines TRBV5-1 with TRBJ1-4; 7 bases fit TRBD1. Germline loops: CDR1 SGHRS, CDR2 YFSETQ. V dropped 5 bases and J dropped 1; count of bases not matched to a gene: 11. The length of the CDR3 is 17 residues. The CDR3 reads CASSYQPGQRTNEKLFF. As DNA, the CDR3 is TGCGCCAGCAGTTATCAACCGGGACAGCGAACTAATGAAAAACTGTTTTTT.

The table lists this clonotype with many counts. The chain employs TRBV5-1 and TRBJ1-1; D possibly corresponds to TRBD1 (5 bases). CDR3 length: 14 residues. Germline V CDR1 and CDR2: SGHRS, YFSETQ. V lost 0 bases and J lost 3, with 9 bases in between. The CDR3 DNA follows: TGCGCCAGCAGCTTGGCTGGACAACACACTGAAGCTTTCTTT. It yields the protein CASSLAGQHTEAFF.

This clonotype was seen many times. The chain is built from TRBV12-3 or TRBV12-4 and TRBJ2-2; D not certain. With 2 bases removed from V and 6 bases from J, the gap between germline ends came to 7 bases. This CDR3 is 13 amino acids long. The CDR3 bases are TGTGCCAGCAGTTTAATGACCCCCGGGGAGCTGTTTTTT. Its protein is CASSLMTPGELFF.

This clonotype was counted at least ten times. The V call is TRBV5-1, the J call TRBJ2-3; TRBD1 is a possible D gene (6 bases). This CDR3 is 14 amino acids long. V gave up 3 bases and J gave up 11 bases, with 19 bases separating them. Per the germline V gene, CDR1 is SGHRS and CDR2 is YFSETQ. CDR3 loop: CASSYGQIPMKQYF. CDR3 nucleotides: TGCGCCAGCAGCTACGGACAGATACCCATGAAGCAGTATTTT.

The rearrangement joins TRBV5-1 to TRBJ2-1, with TRBD2 matching over 12 bases. J lost 6 bases, V lost 4 bases, and 5 bases had no gene match. Germline V gene lookup returns CDR1 SGHRS and CDR2 YFSETQ. There are 15 residues in the CDR3. CDR3 in amino acids: CASSPRLAGANEQFF. Here the CDR3 DNA reads TGCGCCAGCAGCCCCAGACTAGCGGGAGCCAATGAGCAGTTCTTC.

This clonotype was observed a few times. The chain employs TRBV15 and TRBJ2-2, with 7 bases fitting TRBD1. There are 16 residues in the CDR3. CDR1 and CDR2 from the germline V gene are LNHNV and YYDKDF (reference sequence). Trimming took 3 bases from V and 1 from J; bases not matched to a gene: 5. In DNA, the CDR3 is TGTGCCACCAGCAGCCCGGGACAGAAGAACACCGGGGAGCTGTTTTTT. Amino acid sequence: CATSSPGQKNTGELFF. Full variable domain (missing parts from reference TRBV15 and TRBJ2-2): DAMVIQNPRYQVTQFGKPVTLSCSQTLNHNVMYWYQQKSSQAPKLLFHYYDKDFNNEADTPDNFQSRRPNTSFCFLDIRSPGLGDTAMYLCATSSPGQKNTGELFFGEGSRLTVL.

This clonotype was recorded a few times. V and J are TRBV2 and TRBJ2-5, with a possible D match to TRBD1 (5 bases). The CDR3 has 13 residues. Deletions cut 8 bases from V and 8 bases from J, with 18 bases between. Germline V gene lookup returns CDR1 SNHLY and CDR2 FYNNEI. The CDR3 sequence: CASHGIRGDTQYF. Written as DNA, the CDR3 is TGTGCCAGCCATGGTATTAGGGGCGACACCCAGTACTTC.

This sequence joins TRBV4-1 and TRBJ1-4; D is unclear. CDR3 length: 14 residues. CDR1 and CDR2 (germline): MGHRA, YSYEKL. Trimming took off 4 bases at V and 2 bases at J, with 8 bases between the two ends. The CDR3 loop reads CASSRGRTNEKLFF. DNA for the CDR3: TGCGCCAGCAGCCGAGGACGCACTAATGAAAAACTGTTTTTT.

The sample holds a few counts of this clonotype. This chain connects TRBV27 to TRBJ2-2; D possibly corresponds to TRBD2 (5 bases). This CDR3 comprises 18 residues. Germline V CDR1 and CDR2: MNHEY, SMNVEV (reference sequence). The germline V and J ends were trimmed by 8 bases and 6 bases, with 28 bases remaining between them. Written as DNA, the CDR3 is TGTGCCAGCTTCGACTTGCAAGGGAGTGTTGGAGTGGCCGGGGAGCTGTTTTTT. This codes for CASFDLQGSVGVAGELFF.

The table lists this clonotype with a few counts. The chain recombines TRBV6-2 or TRBV6-3 with TRBJ2-7; TRBD2 matches at 12 bases. Germline lookup yields CDR1 MNHEY and CDR2 SVGEGT. The length of the CDR3 is 13 residues. Trimming took 10 bases from V and 7 from J; bases not matched to a gene: 8. This CDR3 reads CATRLAGVREQYF. CDR3 nucleotide sequence: TGTGCCACCCGACTAGCGGGAGTTAGGGAGCAGTACTTC.

This clonotype has just a few counts. The gene calls are TRBV3-1 and TRBJ2-7; 8 bases agree with TRBD1. The CDR3 is 15 residues long. V shed 0 bases, J shed 1 base, and the junction held 2 bases outside the gene matches. The V gene's germline CDR1 is LGHDT and CDR2 YNNKEL (reference sequence). In nucleotides, the CDR3 is TGTGCCAGCAGCCAAGAGGACAGGGCTTCCTACGAGCAGTACTTC. Amino acids: CASSQEDRASYEQYF.

There are a few counts of this clonotype. The chain employs TRBV3-1 and TRBJ2-7; D gene ambiguous. From germline, CDR1 is LGHDT and CDR2 YNNKEL (reference sequence). The CDR3 spans 13 residues. Trimming removed 1 base from V and 0 bases from J, with 4 bases in between. The CDR3 coding sequence is TGTGCCAGCAGCCAAGGGACCTCCTACGAGCAGTACTTC. Amino acid sequence: CASSQGTSYEQYF.

The chain uses TRBV6-9 and TRBJ1-5; no definite D call. Germline V CDR1 and CDR2: MNHGY, SVAAGI. The V and J ends lost 4 bases and 7 bases respectively, with 11 bases between them. The CDR3 contains 13 residues. This chain's CDR3 is CASSFDPRQPQHF. CDR3 DNA: TGTGCCAGCAGTTTTGACCCCCGGCAGCCCCAGCATTTT.

The rearrangement uses TRBV20-1 and TRBJ2-5; 11 bases map to TRBD2. V lost 3 bases to trimming and J lost 6 bases; unmatched junction nucleotides: 3. CDR3 length equals 13 residues. Germline values: CDR1 DFQATT, CDR2 SNEGSKA (reference sequence). CDR3 nucleotide sequence: TGCAGTGCTAGCCCTAGCGGGAGGCAGACCCAGTACTTC. This sequence encodes CSASPSGRQTQYF.

Many counts were recorded for this clonotype. The rearrangement links TRBV20-1 to TRBJ1-1; unclear D gene. The CDR3 contains 14 residues. Germline V lookup: CDR1 DFQATT, CDR2 SNEGSKA (reference sequence). V was trimmed by 4 bases and J by 4 bases, leaving 16 bases between them. The CDR3 loop is CSAKYALRGTEAFF. The CDR3 coding sequence is TGCAGTGCTAAGTATGCCCTCCGGGGCACTGAAGCTTTCTTT.